This TCR beta chain derives from a study of T cells in Graves' hyperthyroidism and ophthalmopathy. V lost 4 bases and J 5 bases, leaving 8 bases between the germline ends. CDR1 is LGHDT, CDR2 YNNKEL, per germline (reference sequence). The CDR3 length is 13 residues. TCR beta CDR3 regions were amplified from RNA transcripts. The TCR CDR3 was amplified in a first-round RT-PCR using the HTBI primer set. MiXCR, run by TCRdb on the multiplex PCR reads, gives a single entry per CDR3 protein. The repertoire consists of around 380,000 distinct CDR3 sequences, with roughly 14% occurring once and the leading ten covering roughly 20%.

This TCR was recovered from a man aged 30 to 39 with Graves' hyperthyroidism that later progressed to Graves' ophthalmopathy. The rearrangement uses TRBV3-1 and TRBJ1-4; D remains ambiguous. The sample comprised blood. The CDR3 region is CASSPGMNEKLFF. The CDR3 bases are TGTGCCAGCAGCCCAGGTATGAATGAAAAACTGTTTTTT. The variable domain in full, completed from reference TRBV3-1 and TRBJ1-4, reads DTAVSQTPKYLVTQMGNDKSIKCEQNLGHDTMYWYKQDSKKFLKIMFSYNNKELIINETVPNRFSPKSPDKAHLNLHINSLELGDSAVYFCASSPGMNEKLFFGSGTQLSVL.